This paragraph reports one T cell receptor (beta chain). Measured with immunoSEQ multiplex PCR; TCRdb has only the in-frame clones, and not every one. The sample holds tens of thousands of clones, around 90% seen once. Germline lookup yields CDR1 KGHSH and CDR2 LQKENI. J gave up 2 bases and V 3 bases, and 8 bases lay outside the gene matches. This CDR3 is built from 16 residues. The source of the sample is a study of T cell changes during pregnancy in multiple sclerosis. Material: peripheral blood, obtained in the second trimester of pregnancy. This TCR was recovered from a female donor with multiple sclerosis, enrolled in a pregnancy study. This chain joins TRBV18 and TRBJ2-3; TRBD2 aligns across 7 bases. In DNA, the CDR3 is TGTGCCAGCTCACCCATAAGCGGGACCTTCACAGATACGCAGTATTTT. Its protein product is CASSPISGTFTDTQYF. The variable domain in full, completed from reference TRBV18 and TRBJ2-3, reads NAGVMQNPRHLVRRRGQEARLRCSPMKGHSHVYWYRQLPEEGLKFMVYLQKENIIDESGMPKERFSAEFPKEGPSILRIQQVVRGDSAAYFCASSPISGTFTDTQYFGPGTRLTVL.